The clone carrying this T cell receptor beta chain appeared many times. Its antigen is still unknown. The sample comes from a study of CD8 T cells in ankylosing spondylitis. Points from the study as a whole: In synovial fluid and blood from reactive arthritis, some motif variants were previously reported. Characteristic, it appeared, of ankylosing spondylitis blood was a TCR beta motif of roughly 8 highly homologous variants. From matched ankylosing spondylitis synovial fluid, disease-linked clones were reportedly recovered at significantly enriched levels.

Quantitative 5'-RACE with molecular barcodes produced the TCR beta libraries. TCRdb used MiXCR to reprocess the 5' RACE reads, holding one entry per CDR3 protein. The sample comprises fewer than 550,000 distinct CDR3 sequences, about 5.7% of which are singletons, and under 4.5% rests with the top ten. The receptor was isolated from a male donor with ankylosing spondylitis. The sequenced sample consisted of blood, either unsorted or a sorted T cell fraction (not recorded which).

The CDR3 sequence is CAISESGEGTQYF. CDR3 coding DNA: TGTGCCATCAGTGAGTCAGGGGAAGGTACGCAGTATTTT. V and J are TRBV10-3 and TRBJ2-3; the D gene is possibly TRBD1 (5 bases). Germline V gene data show CDR1 as ENHRY and CDR2 as SYGVKD. The CDR3 covers 13 residues. V gave up 0 bases and J gave up 8 bases, with 9 bases separating them.